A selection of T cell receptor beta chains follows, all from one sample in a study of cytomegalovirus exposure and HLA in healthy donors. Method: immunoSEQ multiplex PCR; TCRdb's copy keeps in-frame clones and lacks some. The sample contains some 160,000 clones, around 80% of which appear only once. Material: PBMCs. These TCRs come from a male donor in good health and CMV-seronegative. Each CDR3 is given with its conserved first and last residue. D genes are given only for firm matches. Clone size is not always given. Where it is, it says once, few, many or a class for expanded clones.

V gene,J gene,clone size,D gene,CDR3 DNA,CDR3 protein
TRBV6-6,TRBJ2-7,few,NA,TGTGCCAGCAGTTATGGCGGTCTTGGCGGATACGAGCAGTACTTC,CASSYGGLGGYEQYF
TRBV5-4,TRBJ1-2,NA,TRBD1,TGTGCCAGCAGCTTGGGTCGGGACAGCTATGGCTACACCTTC,CASSLGRDSYGYTF
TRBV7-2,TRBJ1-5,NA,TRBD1,TGTGCCAGCAGCCGGGACAGCAGACAGCCCCAGCATTTT,CASSRDSRQPQHF
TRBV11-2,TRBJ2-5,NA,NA,TGTGCCAGCAGCTTAGATCACGGGTACCAAGAGACCCAGTACTTC,CASSLDHGYQETQYF
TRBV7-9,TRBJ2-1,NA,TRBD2,TGTGCCAGCAGCTCAGACGGGAGGGGGCAGTTCTTC,CASSSDGRGQFF
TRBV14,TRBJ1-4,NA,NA,TGTGCCAGCAGCCAAGATTCACCGTTAGGGGAAGAACTGTTTTTT,CASSQDSPLGEELFF
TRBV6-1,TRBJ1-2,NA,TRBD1,TGTGCCAGCAGTGACCCCCCCAGGGGGCAAGGCTACACCTTC,CASSDPPRGQGYTF
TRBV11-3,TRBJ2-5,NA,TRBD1,TGTGCCAGCAGCTTAGGAGGGACAGTCCAAGAGACCCAGTACTTC,CASSLGGTVQETQYF
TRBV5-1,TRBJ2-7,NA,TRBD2,TGCGCCAGCAGCTTGTCGGTAGCGGGGAGCTCATTCCACGAGCAGTACTTC,CASSLSVAGSSFHEQYF
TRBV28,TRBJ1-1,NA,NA,TGTGCCAGCAGTTCAGCCGGGGGATACGGGACTGAAGCTTTCTTT,CASSSAGGYGTEAFF
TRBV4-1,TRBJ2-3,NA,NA,TGCGCCAGCAGCCAAGATTCGGGGACAAGCACAGATACGCAGTATTTT,CASSQDSGTSTDTQYF
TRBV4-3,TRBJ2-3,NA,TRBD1,TGCGCCAGCAGCCCCGGACAGGGCACAGATACGCAGTATTTT,CASSPGQGTDTQYF
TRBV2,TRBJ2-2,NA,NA,TGTGCCAGCAAGGCAAGGAGCACCGGGGAGCTGTTTTTT,CASKARSTGELFF
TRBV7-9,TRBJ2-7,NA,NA,TGTGCCAGCAGCTCAGCAGACAGAGAATCCTACGAGCAGTACTTC,CASSSADRESYEQYF
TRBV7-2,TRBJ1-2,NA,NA,TGTGCCAGCAGCCGACAGACCGATCTCTATGGCTACACCTTC,CASSRQTDLYGYTF
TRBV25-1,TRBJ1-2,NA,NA,TGTGCCAGCAGTGACCCAGGGGCCGTCGCAGACTACACCTTC,CASSDPGAVADYTF
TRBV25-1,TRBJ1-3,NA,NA,TGTGCCAGCAGTGAATTTGGCGGCTACTCTGGAAACACCATATATTTT,CASSEFGGYSGNTIYF
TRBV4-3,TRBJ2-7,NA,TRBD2,TGCGCCAGCAGCCAAGGGACTAGCGGCCACTACGAGCAGTACTTC,CASSQGTSGHYEQYF
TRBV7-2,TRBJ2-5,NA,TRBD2,TGTGCCAGCACCCTGGGGGGGGGACAGACCCAGTACTTC,CASTLGGGQTQYF
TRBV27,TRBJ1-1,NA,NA,TGTGCCAGCAGTTGGGCGAGGAACACTGAAGCTTTCTTT,CASSWARNTEAFF
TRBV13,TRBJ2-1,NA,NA,TGTGCCAGCACGCAAGGGGGTAGCTCCTACAATGAGCAGTTCTTC,CASTQGGSSYNEQFF
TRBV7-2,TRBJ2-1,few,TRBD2,TGTGCCAGCACCATAGCGGGGGGTATGGGTGAGCAGTTCTTC,CASTIAGGMGEQFF
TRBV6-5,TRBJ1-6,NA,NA,TGTGCCAGCAGTTACGGTTGGGACACCAATAATTCACCCCTCCACTTT,CASSYGWDTNNSPLHF
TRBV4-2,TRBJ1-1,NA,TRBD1,TGTGCCAGCAGCCATCCCGGGACAGGGATCCCTGAAGCTTTCTTT,CASSHPGTGIPEAFF
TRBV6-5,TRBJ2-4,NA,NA,TGTGCCAGCAGTACTCGAGATAAGAACATTCAGTACTTC,CASSTRDKNIQYF
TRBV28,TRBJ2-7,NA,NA,TGTGCCAGCAGTCCGGACTTATCCTACGAGCAGTACTTC,CASSPDLSYEQYF
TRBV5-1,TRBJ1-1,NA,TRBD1,TGCGCCAGCAGCTTAAGGACAGGGACGAACACTGAAGCTTTCTTT,CASSLRTGTNTEAFF
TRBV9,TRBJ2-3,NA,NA,TGTGCCAGCAGCGGAATACTAGCAGATACGCAGTATTTT,CASSGILADTQYF
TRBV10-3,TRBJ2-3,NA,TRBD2,TGTGCCATCAGCGAGCAACCTGGGGCGGGAGTAGGGGATACGCAGTATTTT,CAISEQPGAGVGDTQYF
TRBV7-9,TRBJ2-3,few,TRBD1,TGTGCCAGCAGCTACGGGACAGGTGGGGGTACGCAGTATTTT,CASSYGTGGGTQYF
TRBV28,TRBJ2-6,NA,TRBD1,TGTGCCAGCAAAGGGACAGGGGTGACCAACGTCCTGACTTTC,CASKGTGVTNVLTF
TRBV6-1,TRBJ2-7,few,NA,TGTGCCAGCAGTGAATTGGCCTCGGGGCAGTACTTC,CASSELASGQYF
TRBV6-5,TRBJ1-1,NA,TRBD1,TGTGCCAGCAGTGAATATAGGGGGCGGACTGAAGCTTTCTTT,CASSEYRGRTEAFF
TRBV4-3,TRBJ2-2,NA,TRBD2,TGCGCCAGCAGCCAAGATCTAGCGGGTAACACCGGGGAGCTGTTTTTT,CASSQDLAGNTGELFF
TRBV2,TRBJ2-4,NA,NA,TGTGCCAGCAGTGAAGCGCGTAGCATTCAGTACTTC,CASSEARSIQYF
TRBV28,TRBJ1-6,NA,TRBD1,TGTGCCAGCAGTCCCACCCGAGGGGGCTCTTATAATTCACCCCTCCACTTT,CASSPTRGGSYNSPLHF
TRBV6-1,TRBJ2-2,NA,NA,TGTGCCAGCCGAGGTGGGGTAACAGGGACCGGGGAGCTGTTTTTT,CASRGGVTGTGELFF
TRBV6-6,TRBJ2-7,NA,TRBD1,TGTGCCAGCCTAGGACAGGGGGATCTGTACGAGCAGTACTTC,CASLGQGDLYEQYF
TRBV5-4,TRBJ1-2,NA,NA,TGTGCCAGCAGGGGCCCGGGGGACTATGGCTACACCTTC,CASRGPGDYGYTF
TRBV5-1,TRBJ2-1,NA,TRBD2,TGCGCCAGCAGCCCTCCTCTCTCGGGGGGGAATGAGCAGTTCTTC,CASSPPLSGGNEQFF
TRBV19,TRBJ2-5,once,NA,TGTGCCAGTAGAAGCGGGCCCCAAGAGACCCAGTACTTC,CASRSGPQETQYF
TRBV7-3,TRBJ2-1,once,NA,TGTGCCAGCAGCTTAGACTACTCCTACAATGAGCAGTTCTTC,CASSLDYSYNEQFF
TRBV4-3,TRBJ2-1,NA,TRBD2,TGCGCCAGCAGCCGGGCTAGCGGGGGGCGACATGAGCAGTTCTTC,CASSRASGGRHEQFF
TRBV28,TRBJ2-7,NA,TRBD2,TGTGCCAGCAGAGTCGGCGGGAGCTCCTACGAGCAGTACTTC,CASRVGGSSYEQYF
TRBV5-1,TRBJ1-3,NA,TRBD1,TGCGCCAGTAGACAGGGCACGGGAAACACCATATATTTT,CASRQGTGNTIYF
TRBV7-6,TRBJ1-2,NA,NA,TGTGCCAGCACCACCGGGGGCTATGGCTACACCTTC,CASTTGGYGYTF
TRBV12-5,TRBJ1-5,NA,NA,TGTGCTAGTGGGAGGCTAAATCAGCCCCAGCATTTT,CASGRLNQPQHF
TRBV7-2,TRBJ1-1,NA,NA,TGTGCCAGCAGCTTGGGCATGAACACTGAAGCTTTCTTT,CASSLGMNTEAFF
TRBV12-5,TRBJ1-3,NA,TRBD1,TGTGCTAGTTGTTTGGGACAGTCTGGAAACACCATATATTTT,CASCLGQSGNTIYF
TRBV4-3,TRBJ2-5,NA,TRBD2,TGCGCCAGCAGCCAATCAGCGGGAGGGGGGGAGACCCAGTACTTC,CASSQSAGGGETQYF
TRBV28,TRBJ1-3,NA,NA,TGTGCCAGCAGCCAGACCCATGCTAGCTCTGGAAACACCATATATTTT,CASSQTHASSGNTIYF
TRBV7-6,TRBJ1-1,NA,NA,TGTGCCAGCAGTCCAGAAGCAGGGTTATTCACTGAAGCTTTCTTT,CASSPEAGLFTEAFF
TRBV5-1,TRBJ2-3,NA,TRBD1,TGCGCCAGCAGCTACGAGGGACAGATCACAGATACGCAGTATTTT,CASSYEGQITDTQYF
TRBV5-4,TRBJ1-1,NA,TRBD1,TGTGCCAGCAGCTTGTCGAGGGGGCAATACACTGAAGCTTTCTTT,CASSLSRGQYTEAFF
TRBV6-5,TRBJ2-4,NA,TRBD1,TGTGCCAGCAGTTCCCCCGGGACAGGGGGCAACATTCAGTACTTC,CASSSPGTGGNIQYF
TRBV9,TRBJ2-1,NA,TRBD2,TGTGCCAGCAGCGCCCCGACTAGCGGAGACTACAATGAGCAGTTCTTC,CASSAPTSGDYNEQFF
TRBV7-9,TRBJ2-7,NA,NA,TGTGCCAGCAGCTTAGCGAGGGGGGAAACAGGGGAAAGCTCCTACGAGCAGTACTTC,CASSLARGETGESSYEQYF
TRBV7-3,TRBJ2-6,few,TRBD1,TGTGCCAGCAGCTTAACGCTTTTTGGGACAGTCCCCTCTGGGGCCAACGTCCTGACTTTC,CASSLTLFGTVPSGANVLTF
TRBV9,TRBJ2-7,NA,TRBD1,TGTGCCAGCAGCGTAGGGGGACAGGGAAACAACGAGCAGTACTTC,CASSVGGQGNNEQYF
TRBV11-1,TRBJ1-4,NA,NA,TGTGCCAGCACCGCGGGGCCAGATGAAAAACTGTTTTTT,CASTAGPDEKLFF